The 12 T cell receptor beta chains below come from one sample, sequenced in a study of control samples from healthy donors and cancer patients. Clones were read by immunoSEQ multiplex PCR, and TCRdb kept only the in-frame ones, dropping some. The data hold 100,000 to 150,000 clones, with around 92% observed a single time. Specimen: blood. The receptors shown here come from a woman aged 50 to 65 in good health.

The chain joins TRBV6-5 to TRBJ1-1, with D perhaps matching TRBD1 (5 bases). The CDR3 loop spans 15 amino acids. V was cut by 4 bases and J by 4 bases, with 16 bases left in between. Germline CDR1 and CDR2: MNHEY and SVGAGI. This CDR3 is CASSSPPGLTTEAFF. Here the CDR3 DNA reads TGTGCCAGCAGTTCACCGCCGGGGCTCACCACTGAAGCTTTCTTT.

This chain's CDR3 is CASSPVGLEAFF. The DNA of the CDR3 is TGTGCCAGCAGCCCTGTCGGGTTAGAAGCTTTCTTT. This rearrangement joins TRBV9 to TRBJ1-1; D is uncertain. Trimming left V 4 bases short and J 8 bases short, with 12 bases between. This CDR3 has 12 amino acids. Germline V CDR1 and CDR2: SGDLS, YYNGEE. Supplemented by reference TRBV9 and TRBJ1-1, the full variable domain reads DSGVTQTPKHLITATGQRVTLRCSPRSGDLSVYWYQQSLDQGLQFLIQYYNGEERAKGNILERFSAQQFPDLHSELNLSSLELGDSALYFCASSPVGLEAFFGQGTRLTVV.

The J gene is TRBJ2-5, the V gene TRBV10-3, with 11 bases that match TRBD1. V gave up 4 bases and J gave up 6 bases; unmatched junction bases: 4. CDR3 length: 14 residues. CDR1 and CDR2 (germline): ENHRY, SYGVKD. CDR3 sequence: CAISGDRGKKTQYF. DNA for the CDR3: TGTGCCATCAGTGGGGACAGGGGGAAAAAGACCCAGTACTTC.

The V call is TRBV21-1, the J call TRBJ2-1; the table's D call of TRBD1 was not tested on the DNA. TRBV21-1 is recorded as a pseudogene. The CDR3 extends over 15 amino acids. CDR3 nucleotides: TGTGCCAGCCGACAGGGGTCGGGGGACTACAATGAGCAGTTCTTC. Its protein is CASRQGSGDYNEQFF.

This clone was counted once. The chain couples TRBV5-1 to TRBJ1-1, with 7 bases fitting TRBD1. The CDR3 runs to 16 residues. Germline trimming cut 1 base from V and 3 bases from J; bases unmatched to any gene: 9. Germline CDR1 reads SGHRS; CDR2 reads YFSETQ. The CDR3 sequence is CASSLTGAGADTEAFF. DNA for the CDR3: TGCGCCAGCAGCTTGACAGGGGCAGGGGCGGACACTGAAGCTTTCTTT.

The chain combines TRBV10-3 with TRBJ2-7, with unresolved D. Germline V lookup: CDR1 ENHRY, CDR2 SYGVKD. The length of the CDR3 is 15 residues. V was shortened by 4 bases and J by 2 bases, with 15 bases between the two germline ends. The CDR3 DNA is TGTGCCATCAGTGGGGGTGCACGCAGAACCTACGAGCAGTACTTC. This sequence encodes CAISGGARRTYEQYF.

The chain combines TRBV27 with TRBJ1-4; TRBD1 matches at 8 bases. J gave up 5 bases and V 0 bases, and 5 bases lay outside the gene matches. Germline CDR1 MNHEY, CDR2 SMNVEV (reference sequence). CDR3 length: 16 residues. This chain's CDR3 is CASSLSLGQGNEKLFF. CDR3 nucleotide sequence: TGTGCCAGCAGTTTATCTTTAGGACAGGGAAATGAAAAACTGTTTTTT.

In DNA, the CDR3 is TGTGCCAGCTCACCCTCTATACAGGGTACGGGAAACACCATATATTTT. It translates to CASSPSIQGTGNTIYF. V and J are TRBV18 and TRBJ1-3, with D possibly matching TRBD1 (6 bases). Germline values: CDR1 KGHSH, CDR2 LQKENI. This CDR3 is built from 16 residues. V lost 3 bases and J 4 bases, leaving 16 bases between the germline ends.

In regard to this clone: This sample also contains other DNA sequences that code for the same CDR3. The CDR3 sequence is CASSLVGNSNQPQHF. DNA for the CDR3: TGTGCCAGCAGCTTGGTAGGGAATAGCAATCAGCCCCAGCATTTT. The V gene is TRBV5-5, the J gene TRBJ1-5, with D unclear. The ends were cut back, 0 bases at V and 0 bases at J, with 7 bases in the middle. CDR3 length: 15 amino acids. CDR1 is SGHKS, CDR2 YYEKEE, per germline (reference sequence).

This clone was seen a single time. The gene calls are TRBV4-2 and TRBJ2-5, with 8 bases that match TRBD2. The CDR3 runs to 17 residues. Per germline, CDR1 LGHNA and CDR2 YNFKEQ. V lost 2 bases, J lost 1 base, and 9 bases stayed unmatched. DNA of the CDR3: TGTGCCAGCAGCCAAAGCGGGGGAGGCGGGGTCCAAGAGACCCAGTACTTC. It is translated as CASSQSGGGGVQETQYF.

The V gene is TRBV6-6, the J gene TRBJ1-2; a possible D gene is TRBD1 (6 bases). The CDR3 totals 14 residues. CDR1 and CDR2 (germline): MNHNY, SVGAGI (reference sequence). V was shortened by 6 bases and J by 4 bases, with 15 bases between the two germline ends. This CDR3 is CASSKPGQGYGYTF. DNA of the CDR3: TGTGCCAGCAGCAAGCCGGGACAAGGCTATGGCTACACCTTC.

This clone has a single count. This rearrangement joins TRBV6-5 to TRBJ1-5, with unresolved D. Germline CDR1 reads MNHEY; CDR2 reads SVGAGI. The CDR3 is 14 amino acids. Trimming pared 5 bases from V and 0 bases from J, leaving 8 bases between. Written as DNA, the CDR3 is TGTGCCAGCAGTCCCGACAATAGCAATCAGCCCCAGCATTTT. Its protein is CASSPDNSNQPQHF.